These 10 T cell receptor beta chains were sequenced from one sample in a study of blood T cell repertoires in COVID-19. Clones were read by immunoSEQ multiplex PCR, and TCRdb kept only the in-frame ones, dropping some. There are hundreds of thousands of clones in the sample; approximately 90% occur only once, and approximately 7.6% lies in the top ten. Material: peripheral blood. These receptor sequences come from a man aged 60 to 69 who had recovered from COVID-19.

The rearrangement uses TRBV4-2 and TRBJ2-5, with 12 bases lining up with TRBD2. V was clipped by 1 base and J by 5 bases; unmatched bases: 8. This CDR3 has 17 amino acids. Germline V CDR1 and CDR2: LGHNA, YNFKEQ. CDR3 nucleotides: TGTGCCAGCAGCCAAGGCCAACTAGCGGGGGGTGGGGAGACCCAGTACTTC. Protein product: CASSQGQLAGGGETQYF.

This clone was detected only once. The chain links TRBV3-1 (or the pseudogene TRBV3-2) to TRBJ1-1; D call uncertain. Trimming took off 0 bases at V and 2 bases at J, with 7 bases between the two ends. Per the germline V gene, CDR1 is LGHDT and CDR2 is YNNKEL (reference sequence). The CDR3 is 14 amino acids. The CDR3 bases are TGTGCCAGCAGCCAAGAGGGGAGTAACACTGAAGCTTTCTTT. Amino acids: CASSQEGSNTEAFF.

Of note for this clone: One end of the junction does not line up with germline, which may come from a read error. The chain couples TRBV18 to TRBJ1-1, with no clear D. The CDR3 runs to 12 residues. Germline CDR1 KGHSH, CDR2 LQKENI. The DNA of the CDR3 is TGTGCCAGCTCACCACGGAACAGTGAAGCTTTCTTT. Amino acids: CASSPRNSEAFF. The variable domain in full, completed from reference TRBV18 and TRBJ1-1, reads NAGVMQNPRHLVRRRGQEARLRCSPMKGHSHVYWYRQLPEEGLKFMVYLQKENIIDESGMPKERFSAEFPKEGPSILRIQQVVRGDSAAYFCASSPRNSEAFFGQGTRLTVV.

This chain joins TRBV6-5 and TRBJ1-6, with TRBD1 as a possible D gene (5 bases). The CDR3 has 12 amino acids. The germline V and J ends were trimmed by 10 bases and 9 bases, with 13 bases remaining between them. CDR1 is MNHEY and CDR2 is SVGAGI in the germline V gene. The DNA for the CDR3 is TGTGCCATAAGCGGGGGGGTTTCACCCCTCCACTTT. This gives the protein CAISGGVSPLHF.

In the case of this clone: This sample includes further DNA sequences coding for the same CDR3. V and J are TRBV5-1 and TRBJ2-3; maybe TRBD1 (6 bases). Trimming left V 1 base short and J 1 base short, with 7 bases between. This CDR3 has 14 amino acids. The V gene's germline CDR1 is SGHRS and CDR2 YFSETQ. CDR3 loop: CASSLRQGTDTQYF. CDR3 nucleotides: TGCGCCAGCAGCTTGAGACAGGGCACAGATACGCAGTATTTT. Drawing the rest from reference TRBV5-1 and TRBJ2-3, the complete variable domain is KAGVTQTPRYLIKTRGQQVTLSCSPISGHRSVSWYQQTPGQGLQFLFEYFSETQRNKGNFPGRFSGRQFSNSRSEMNVSTLELGDSALYLCASSLRQGTDTQYFGPGTRLTVL.

V usage is TRBV11-3 and J usage is TRBJ2-3; a possible D gene is TRBD1 (6 bases). The CDR3 spans 14 residues. CDR1 SGHNT and CDR2 YENEEA come from the germline V gene. V was pared by 4 bases and J by 4 bases, with 12 bases between. CDR3 coding DNA: TGTGCCAGCAGCTCGCGAACAGGGTCAGATACGCAGTATTTT. Translation: CASSSRTGSDTQYF.

The chain links TRBV30 to TRBJ1-5; 7 bases fit TRBD1. Germline values: CDR1 GTSNPN, CDR2 SVGIG (reference sequence). After removal of 2 bases from V and 1 base from J, the junction contained 8 bases not matched to a gene. The CDR3 totals 16 residues. DNA for the CDR3: TGTGCCTGGAGTCGGGACAGAGAATGGAGCAATCAGCCCCAGCATTTT. The encoded protein is CAWSRDREWSNQPQHF.

The chain combines TRBV11-2 with TRBJ2-2; 9 nucleotides agree with TRBD1. Trimming cost V 3 bases and J 12 bases; bases outside gene matches: 14. Germline V lookup: CDR1 SGHAT, CDR2 FQNNGV. This CDR3 comprises 16 residues. The chain's CDR3 is CASSLDLGTGRFKLFF. The CDR3 DNA reads TGTGCCAGCAGCTTGGACCTCGGGACAGGGCGGTTCAAGCTGTTTTTT.

The chain couples TRBV19 to TRBJ1-1; 8 positions match TRBD1. CDR3 size: 14 residues. The germline CDR1 and CDR2 sequences are LNHDA and SQIVND (reference sequence). V was pared by 5 bases and J by 6 bases, with 8 bases of the junction left unmatched. CDR3: CASSRRDRGSEAFF. DNA of the CDR3: TGTGCCAGTAGTCGCCGCGACAGGGGATCTGAAGCTTTCTTT.

This rearrangement joins TRBV6-2 or TRBV6-3 to TRBJ2-7, with 11 bases lining up with TRBD2. Germline V gene lookup returns CDR1 MNHEY and CDR2 SVGEGT. The CDR3 is made up of 15 amino acids. Trimming at V came to 4 bases and at J to 4 bases, leaving 6 bases not matched to a gene. The CDR3 region is CASSSPSGGRYEQYF. CDR3 DNA sequence: TGTGCCAGCAGTTCCCCTAGCGGGGGGCGATACGAGCAGTACTTC.